This T cell receptor beta chain was found in a study of blood T cell repertoires in COVID-19. CDR3 size: 15 residues. CDR1 WSHSY and CDR2 SAAADI come from the germline V gene. V was clipped by 7 bases and J by 3 bases, with 16 bases between them. This clone was observed a handful of times. The repertoire was sequenced with immunoSEQ multiplex PCR; TCRdb's copy has only in-frame clones and lacks some. Of some 260,000 clones in the sample, about 90% were seen once. Participants reported their clinical history, and cohort assignment relied on those reports. Sequencing used PBMCs or T cells enriched from blood (not recorded which). The genes are TRBV10-2 and TRBJ1-5; a possible D gene is TRBD1 (5 bases). The TCR comes from a woman aged 30 to 39 with acute COVID-19. CDR3 nucleotide sequence: TGCGCCAGCATTTCAGGGCTGGAGCCCAATCAGCCCCAGCATTTT. It is translated as CASISGLEPNQPQHF.